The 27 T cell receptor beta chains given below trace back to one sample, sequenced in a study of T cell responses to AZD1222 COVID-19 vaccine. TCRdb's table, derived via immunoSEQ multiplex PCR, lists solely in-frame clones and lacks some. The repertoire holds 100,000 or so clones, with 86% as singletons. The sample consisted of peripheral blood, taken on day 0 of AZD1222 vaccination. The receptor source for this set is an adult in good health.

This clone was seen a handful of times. The chain's CDR3 is CASSPTGVRYEQYF. The CDR3 DNA reads as TGTGCCAGTAGTCCGACAGGGGTCCGCTACGAGCAGTACTTC. V usage is TRBV19 and J usage is TRBJ2-7, with 8 bases lining up with TRBD1. Losses at the gene ends were 5 bases for V and 3 bases for J; bases not matched to a gene: 6. CDR1 is LNHDA, CDR2 SQIVND, per germline (reference sequence). The CDR3 contains 14 residues.

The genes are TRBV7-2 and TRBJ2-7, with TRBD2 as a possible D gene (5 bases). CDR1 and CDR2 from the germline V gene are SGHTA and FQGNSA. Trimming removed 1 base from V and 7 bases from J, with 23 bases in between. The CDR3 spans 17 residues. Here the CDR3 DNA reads TGTGCCAGCAGCTTAGGTGGACCACCAGGCCACCGGGAAGAGCAGTACTTC. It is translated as CASSLGGPPGHREEQYF. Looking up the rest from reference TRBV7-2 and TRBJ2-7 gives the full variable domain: GAGVSQSPSNKVTEKGKDVELRCDPISGHTALYWYRQSLGQGLEFLIYFQGNSAPDKSGLPSDRFSAERTGGSVSTLTIQRTQQEDSAVYLCASSLGGPPGHREEQYFGPGTRLTVT.

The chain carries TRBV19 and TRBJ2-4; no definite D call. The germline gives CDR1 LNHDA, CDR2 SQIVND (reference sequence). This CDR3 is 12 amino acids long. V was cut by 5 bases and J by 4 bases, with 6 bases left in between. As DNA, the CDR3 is TGTGCCAGTAGTGACTCGAAAAACATTCAGTACTTC. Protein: CASSDSKNIQYF.

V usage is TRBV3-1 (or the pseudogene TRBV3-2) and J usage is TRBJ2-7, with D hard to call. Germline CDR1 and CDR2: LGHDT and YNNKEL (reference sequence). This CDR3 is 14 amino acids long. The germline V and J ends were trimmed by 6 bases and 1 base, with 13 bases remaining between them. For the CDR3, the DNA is TGTGCCAGCAGTCCTGCCCTATTATCCTACGAGCAGTACTTC. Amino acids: CASSPALLSYEQYF.

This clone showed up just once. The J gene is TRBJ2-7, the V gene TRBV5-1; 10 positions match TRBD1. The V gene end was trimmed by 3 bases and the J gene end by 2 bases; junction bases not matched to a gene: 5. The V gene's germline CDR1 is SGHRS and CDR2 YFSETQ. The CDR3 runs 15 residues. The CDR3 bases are TGCGCCAGCAGCTGGGACAGGGGTTTGACCTACGAGCAGTACTTC. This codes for CASSWDRGLTYEQYF. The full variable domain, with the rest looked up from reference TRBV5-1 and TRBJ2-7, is KAGVTQTPRYLIKTRGQQVTLSCSPISGHRSVSWYQQTPGQGLQFLFEYFSETQRNKGNFPGRFSGRQFSNSRSEMNVSTLELGDSALYLCASSWDRGLTYEQYFGPGTRLTVT.

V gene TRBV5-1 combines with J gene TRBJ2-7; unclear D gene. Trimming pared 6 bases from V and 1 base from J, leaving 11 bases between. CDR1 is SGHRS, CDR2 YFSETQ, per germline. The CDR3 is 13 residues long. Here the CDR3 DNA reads TGCGCCAGCAAGGACCCCGGATCCTACGAGCAGTACTTC. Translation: CASKDPGSYEQYF.

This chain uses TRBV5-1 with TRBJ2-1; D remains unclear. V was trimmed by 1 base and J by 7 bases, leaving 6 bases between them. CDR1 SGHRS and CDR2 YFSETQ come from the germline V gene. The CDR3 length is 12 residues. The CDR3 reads CASSLTGNEQFF. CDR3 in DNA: TGCGCCAGCAGCTTGACCGGGAATGAGCAGTTCTTC. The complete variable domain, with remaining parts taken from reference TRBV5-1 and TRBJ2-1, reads KAGVTQTPRYLIKTRGQQVTLSCSPISGHRSVSWYQQTPGQGLQFLFEYFSETQRNKGNFPGRFSGRQFSNSRSEMNVSTLELGDSALYLCASSLTGNEQFFGPGTRLTVL.

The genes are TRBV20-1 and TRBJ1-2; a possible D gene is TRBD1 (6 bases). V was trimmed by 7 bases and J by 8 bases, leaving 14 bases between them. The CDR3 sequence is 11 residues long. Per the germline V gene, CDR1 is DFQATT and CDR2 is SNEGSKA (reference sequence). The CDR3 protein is CSGAGVGGYTF. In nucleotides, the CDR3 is TGCAGTGGGGCAGGGGTCGGGGGCTACACCTTC.

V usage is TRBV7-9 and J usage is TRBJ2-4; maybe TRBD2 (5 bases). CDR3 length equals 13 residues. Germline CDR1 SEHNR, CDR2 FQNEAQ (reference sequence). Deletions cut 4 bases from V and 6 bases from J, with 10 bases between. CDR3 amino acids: CASSSRTVNIQYF. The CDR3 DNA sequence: TGTGCCAGCAGCTCCAGGACTGTAAACATTCAGTACTTC.

Written as DNA, the CDR3 is TGTGCCAGCAGTCCTTCTGGGACGGTCTTACCCCTCCACTTT. Residues: CASSPSGTVLPLHF. This chain joins TRBV27 and TRBJ1-6, with a tentative D call TRBD1 (5 bases). In germline, CDR1 is MNHEY, CDR2 SMNVEV (reference sequence). V was clipped by 5 bases and J by 12 bases, with 17 bases between them. The CDR3 runs 14 residues.

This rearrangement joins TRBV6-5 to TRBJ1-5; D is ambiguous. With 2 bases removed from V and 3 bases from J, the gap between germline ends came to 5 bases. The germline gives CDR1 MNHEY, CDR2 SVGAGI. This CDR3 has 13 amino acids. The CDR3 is CASSYRDNQPQHF. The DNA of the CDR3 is TGTGCCAGCAGTTACAGGGACAATCAGCCCCAGCATTTT.

The CDR3 DNA follows: TGCGCCAGCAGCTTGCAGGGGGAAGCTTTCTTT. It yields the protein CASSLQGEAFF. The chain is built from TRBV5-1 and TRBJ1-1, with D perhaps TRBD1 (6 bases). The CDR3 has 11 residues. Germline CDR1 SGHRS, CDR2 YFSETQ. The V end lost 1 base, the J end lost 8 bases, and 6 bases lay between the germline ends. Supplemented by reference TRBV5-1 and TRBJ1-1, the full variable domain reads KAGVTQTPRYLIKTRGQQVTLSCSPISGHRSVSWYQQTPGQGLQFLFEYFSETQRNKGNFPGRFSGRQFSNSRSEMNVSTLELGDSALYLCASSLQGEAFFGQGTRLTVV.

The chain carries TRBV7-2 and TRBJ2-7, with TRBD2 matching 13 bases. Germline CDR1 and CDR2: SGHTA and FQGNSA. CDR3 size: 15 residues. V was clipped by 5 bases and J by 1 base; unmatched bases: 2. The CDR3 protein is CASSQGLAGSYEQYF. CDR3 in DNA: TGTGCCAGCAGCCAGGGACTAGCGGGATCCTACGAGCAGTACTTC.

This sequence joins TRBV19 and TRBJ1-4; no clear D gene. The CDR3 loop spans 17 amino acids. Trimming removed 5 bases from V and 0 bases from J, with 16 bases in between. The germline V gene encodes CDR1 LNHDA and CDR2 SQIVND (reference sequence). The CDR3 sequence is CASSPRGGFSTNEKLFF. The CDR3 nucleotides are TGTGCCAGTAGTCCCCGTGGTGGGTTCTCAACTAATGAAAAACTGTTTTTT.

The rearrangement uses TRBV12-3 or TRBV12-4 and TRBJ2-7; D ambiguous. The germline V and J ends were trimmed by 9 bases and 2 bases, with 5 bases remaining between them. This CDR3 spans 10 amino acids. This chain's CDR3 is CARGTYEQYF. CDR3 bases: TGTGCCAGAGGGACCTACGAGCAGTACTTC.

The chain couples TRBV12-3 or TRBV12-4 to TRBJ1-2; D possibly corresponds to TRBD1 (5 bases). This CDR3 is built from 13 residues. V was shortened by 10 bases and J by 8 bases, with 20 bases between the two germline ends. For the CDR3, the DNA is TGTGCCACCCACCCAGAGGGGCATTCAGGCTACACCTTC. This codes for CATHPEGHSGYTF.

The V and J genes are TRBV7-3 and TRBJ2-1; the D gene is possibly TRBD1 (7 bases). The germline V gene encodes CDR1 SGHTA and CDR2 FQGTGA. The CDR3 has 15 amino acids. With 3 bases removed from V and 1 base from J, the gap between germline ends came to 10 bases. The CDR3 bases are TGTGCCAGCAGCTTGGAGGGGGCGTCCTACAATGAGCAGTTCTTC. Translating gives CASSLEGASYNEQFF.

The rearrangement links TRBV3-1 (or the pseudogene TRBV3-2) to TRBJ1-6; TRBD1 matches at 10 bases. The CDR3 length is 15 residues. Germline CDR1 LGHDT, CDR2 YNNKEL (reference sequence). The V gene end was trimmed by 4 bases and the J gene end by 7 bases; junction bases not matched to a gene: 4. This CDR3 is CASSRGTGVNSPLHF. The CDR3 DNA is TGTGCCAGCAGCCGAGGGACAGGGGTAAATTCACCCCTCCACTTT.

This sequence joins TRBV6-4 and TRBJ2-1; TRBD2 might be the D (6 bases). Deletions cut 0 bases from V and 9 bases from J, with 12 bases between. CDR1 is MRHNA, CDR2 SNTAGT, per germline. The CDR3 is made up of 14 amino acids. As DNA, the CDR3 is TGTGCCAGCAGTGACTCACCCGGGGGAGGTGAGCAGTTCTTC. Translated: CASSDSPGGGEQFF.

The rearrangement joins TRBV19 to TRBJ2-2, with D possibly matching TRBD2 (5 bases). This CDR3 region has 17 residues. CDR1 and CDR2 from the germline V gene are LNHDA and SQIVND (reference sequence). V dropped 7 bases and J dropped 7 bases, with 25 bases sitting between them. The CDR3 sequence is CASTRTPNGKNGGELFF. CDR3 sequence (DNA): TGTGCCAGTACCAGGACTCCCAATGGTAAAAATGGCGGGGAGCTGTTTTTT.

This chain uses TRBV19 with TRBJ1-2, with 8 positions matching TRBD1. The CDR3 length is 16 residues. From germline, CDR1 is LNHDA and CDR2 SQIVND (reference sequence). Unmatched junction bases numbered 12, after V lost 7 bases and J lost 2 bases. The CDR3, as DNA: TGTGCCAGTAACCGGCAGACAGGGGCCCAAAACTATGGCTACACCTTC. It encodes CASNRQTGAQNYGYTF.

The CDR3 DNA reads TGTGCCAGCAAGGGTGGACACACGAACACTGAAGCTTTCTTT. Translation gives CASKGGHTNTEAFF. The chain couples TRBV6-5 to TRBJ1-1, with TRBD1 as a possible D gene (5 bases). Deletions cut 7 bases from V and 1 base from J, with 13 bases between. The CDR3 has 14 residues. CDR1 and CDR2 from the germline V gene are MNHEY and SVGAGI.

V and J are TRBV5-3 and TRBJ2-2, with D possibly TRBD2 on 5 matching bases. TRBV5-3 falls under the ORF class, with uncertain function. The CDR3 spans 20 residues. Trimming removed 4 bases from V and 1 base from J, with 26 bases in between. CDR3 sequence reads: CARSGPDRNWTSRNTGELFF. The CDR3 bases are TGTGCCAGAAGCGGCCCGGATCGTAACTGGACTTCCCGGAACACCGGGGAGCTGTTTTTT.

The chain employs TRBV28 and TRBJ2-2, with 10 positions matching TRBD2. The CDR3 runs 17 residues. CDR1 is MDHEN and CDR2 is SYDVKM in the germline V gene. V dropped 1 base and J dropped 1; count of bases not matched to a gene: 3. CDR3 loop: CASSLSWTSGNTGELFF. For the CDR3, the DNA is TGTGCCAGCAGTTTATCTTGGACTAGCGGGAACACCGGGGAGCTGTTTTTT.

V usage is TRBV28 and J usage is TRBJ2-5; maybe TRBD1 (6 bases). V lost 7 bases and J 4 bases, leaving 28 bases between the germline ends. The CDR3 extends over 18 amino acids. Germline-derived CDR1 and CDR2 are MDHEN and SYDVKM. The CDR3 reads CASIKIFPHDRSSETQYF. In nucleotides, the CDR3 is TGTGCCAGCATAAAAATTTTTCCACACGACAGGTCTTCAGAGACCCAGTACTTC.

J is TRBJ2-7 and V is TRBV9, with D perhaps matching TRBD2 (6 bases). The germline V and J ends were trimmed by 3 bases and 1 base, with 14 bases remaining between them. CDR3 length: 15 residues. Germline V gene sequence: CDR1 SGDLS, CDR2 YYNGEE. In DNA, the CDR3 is TGTGCCAGCAGCGACGGGCCGGGACTGTCCTACGAGCAGTACTTC. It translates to CASSDGPGLSYEQYF.

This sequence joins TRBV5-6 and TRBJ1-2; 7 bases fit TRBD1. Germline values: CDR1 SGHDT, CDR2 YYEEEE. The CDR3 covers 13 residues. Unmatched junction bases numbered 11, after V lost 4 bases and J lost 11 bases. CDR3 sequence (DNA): TGTGCCAGCAGCACGACAGGGAGGAAGGTATACACCTTC. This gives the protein CASSTTGRKVYTF.